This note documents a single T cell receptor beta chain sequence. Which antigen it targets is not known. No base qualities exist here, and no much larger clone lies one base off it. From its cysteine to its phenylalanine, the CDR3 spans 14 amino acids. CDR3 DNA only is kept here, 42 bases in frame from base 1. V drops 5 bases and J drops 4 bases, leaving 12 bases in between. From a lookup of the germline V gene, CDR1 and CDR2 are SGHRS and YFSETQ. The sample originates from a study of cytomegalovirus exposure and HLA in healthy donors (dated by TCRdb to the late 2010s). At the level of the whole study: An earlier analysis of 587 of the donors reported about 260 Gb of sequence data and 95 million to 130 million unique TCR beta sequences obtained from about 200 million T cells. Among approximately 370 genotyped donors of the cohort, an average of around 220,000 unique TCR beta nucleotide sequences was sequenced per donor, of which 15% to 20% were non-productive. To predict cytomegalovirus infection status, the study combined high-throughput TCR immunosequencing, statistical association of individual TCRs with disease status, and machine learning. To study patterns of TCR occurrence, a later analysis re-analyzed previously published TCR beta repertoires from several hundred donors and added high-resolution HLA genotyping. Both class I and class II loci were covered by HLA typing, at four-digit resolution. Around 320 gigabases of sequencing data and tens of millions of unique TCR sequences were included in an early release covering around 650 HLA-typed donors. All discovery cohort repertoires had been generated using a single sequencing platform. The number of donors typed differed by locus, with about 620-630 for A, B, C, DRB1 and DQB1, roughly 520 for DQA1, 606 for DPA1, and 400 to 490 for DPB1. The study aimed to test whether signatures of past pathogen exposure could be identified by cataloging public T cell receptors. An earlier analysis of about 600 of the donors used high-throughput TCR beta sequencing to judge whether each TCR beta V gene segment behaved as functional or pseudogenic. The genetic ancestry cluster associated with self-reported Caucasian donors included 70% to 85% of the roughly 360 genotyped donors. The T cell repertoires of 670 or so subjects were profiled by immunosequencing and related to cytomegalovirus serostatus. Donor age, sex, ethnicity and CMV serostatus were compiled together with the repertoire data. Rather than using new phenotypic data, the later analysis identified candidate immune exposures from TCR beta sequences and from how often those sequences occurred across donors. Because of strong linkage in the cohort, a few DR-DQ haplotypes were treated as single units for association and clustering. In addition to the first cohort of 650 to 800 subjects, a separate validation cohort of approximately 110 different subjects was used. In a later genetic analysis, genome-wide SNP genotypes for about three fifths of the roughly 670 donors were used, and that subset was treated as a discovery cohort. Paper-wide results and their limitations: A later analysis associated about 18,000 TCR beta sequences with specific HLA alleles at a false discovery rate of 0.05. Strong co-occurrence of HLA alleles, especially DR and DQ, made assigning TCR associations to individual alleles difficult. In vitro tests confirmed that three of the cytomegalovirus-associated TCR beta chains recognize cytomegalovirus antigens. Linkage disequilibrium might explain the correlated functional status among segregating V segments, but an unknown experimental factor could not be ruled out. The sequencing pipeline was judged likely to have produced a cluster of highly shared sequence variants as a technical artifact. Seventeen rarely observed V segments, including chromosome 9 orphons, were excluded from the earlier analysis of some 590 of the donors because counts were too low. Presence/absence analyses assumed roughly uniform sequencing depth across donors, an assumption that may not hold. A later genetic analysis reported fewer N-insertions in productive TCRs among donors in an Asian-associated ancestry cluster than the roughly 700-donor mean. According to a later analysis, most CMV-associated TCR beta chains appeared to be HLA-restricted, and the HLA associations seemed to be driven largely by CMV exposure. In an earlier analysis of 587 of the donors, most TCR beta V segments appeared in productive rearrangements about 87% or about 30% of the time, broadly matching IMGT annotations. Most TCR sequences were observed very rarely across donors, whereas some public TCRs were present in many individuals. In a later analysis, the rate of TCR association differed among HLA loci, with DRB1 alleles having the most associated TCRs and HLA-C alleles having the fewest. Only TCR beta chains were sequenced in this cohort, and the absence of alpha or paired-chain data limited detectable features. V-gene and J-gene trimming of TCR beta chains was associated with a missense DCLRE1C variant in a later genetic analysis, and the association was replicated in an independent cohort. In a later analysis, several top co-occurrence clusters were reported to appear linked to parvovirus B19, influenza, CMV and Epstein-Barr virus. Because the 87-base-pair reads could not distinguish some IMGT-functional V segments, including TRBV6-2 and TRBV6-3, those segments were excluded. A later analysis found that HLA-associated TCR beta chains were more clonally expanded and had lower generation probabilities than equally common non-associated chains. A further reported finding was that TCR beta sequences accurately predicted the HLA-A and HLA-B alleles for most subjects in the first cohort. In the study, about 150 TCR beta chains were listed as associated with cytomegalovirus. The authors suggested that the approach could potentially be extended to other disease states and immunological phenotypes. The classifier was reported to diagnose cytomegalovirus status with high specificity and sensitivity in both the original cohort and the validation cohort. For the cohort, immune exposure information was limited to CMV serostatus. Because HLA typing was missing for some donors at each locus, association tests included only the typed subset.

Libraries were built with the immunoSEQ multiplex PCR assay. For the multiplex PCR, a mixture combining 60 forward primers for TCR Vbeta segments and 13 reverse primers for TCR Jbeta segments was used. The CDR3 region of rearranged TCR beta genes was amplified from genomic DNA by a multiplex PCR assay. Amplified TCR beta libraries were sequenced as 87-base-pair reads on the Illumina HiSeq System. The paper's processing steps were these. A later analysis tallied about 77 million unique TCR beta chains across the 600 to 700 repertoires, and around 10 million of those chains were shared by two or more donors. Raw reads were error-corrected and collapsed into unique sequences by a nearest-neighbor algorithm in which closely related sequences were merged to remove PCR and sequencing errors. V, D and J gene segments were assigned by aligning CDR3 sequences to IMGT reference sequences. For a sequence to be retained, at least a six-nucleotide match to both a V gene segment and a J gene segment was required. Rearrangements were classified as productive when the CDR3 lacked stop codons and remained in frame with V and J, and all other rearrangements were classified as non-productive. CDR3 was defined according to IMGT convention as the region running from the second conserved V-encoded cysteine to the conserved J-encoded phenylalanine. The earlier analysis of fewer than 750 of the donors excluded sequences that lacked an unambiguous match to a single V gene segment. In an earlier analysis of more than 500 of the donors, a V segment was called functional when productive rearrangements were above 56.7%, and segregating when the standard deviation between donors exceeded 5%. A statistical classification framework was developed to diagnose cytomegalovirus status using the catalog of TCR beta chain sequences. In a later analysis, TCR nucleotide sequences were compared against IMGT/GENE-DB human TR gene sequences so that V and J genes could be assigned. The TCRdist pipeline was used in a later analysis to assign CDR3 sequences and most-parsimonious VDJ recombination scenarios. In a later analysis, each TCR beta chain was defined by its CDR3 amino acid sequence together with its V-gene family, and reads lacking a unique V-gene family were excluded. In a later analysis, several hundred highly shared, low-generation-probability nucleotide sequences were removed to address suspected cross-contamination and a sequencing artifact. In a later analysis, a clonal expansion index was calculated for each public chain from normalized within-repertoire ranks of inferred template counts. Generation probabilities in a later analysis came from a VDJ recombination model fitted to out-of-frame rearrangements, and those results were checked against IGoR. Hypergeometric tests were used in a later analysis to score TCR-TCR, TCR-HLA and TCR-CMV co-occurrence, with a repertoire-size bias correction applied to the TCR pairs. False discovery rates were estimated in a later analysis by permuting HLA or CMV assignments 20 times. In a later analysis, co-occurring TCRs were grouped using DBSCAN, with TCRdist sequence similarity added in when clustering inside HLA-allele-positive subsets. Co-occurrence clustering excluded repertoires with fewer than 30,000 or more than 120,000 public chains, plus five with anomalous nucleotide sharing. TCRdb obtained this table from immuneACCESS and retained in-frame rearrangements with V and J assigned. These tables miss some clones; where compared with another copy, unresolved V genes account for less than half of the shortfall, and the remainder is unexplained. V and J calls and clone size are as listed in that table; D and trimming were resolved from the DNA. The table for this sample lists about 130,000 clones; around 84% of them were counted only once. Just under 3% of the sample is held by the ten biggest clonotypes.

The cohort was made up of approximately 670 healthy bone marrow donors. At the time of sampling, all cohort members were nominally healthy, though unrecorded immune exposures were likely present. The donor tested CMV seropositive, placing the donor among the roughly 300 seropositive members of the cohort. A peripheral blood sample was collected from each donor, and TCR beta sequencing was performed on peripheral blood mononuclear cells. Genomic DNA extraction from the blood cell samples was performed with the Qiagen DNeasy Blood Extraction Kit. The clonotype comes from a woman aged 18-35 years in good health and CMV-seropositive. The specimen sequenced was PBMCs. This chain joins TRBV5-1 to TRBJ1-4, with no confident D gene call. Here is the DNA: TGCGCCAGCAGTCACGGACGGGGTAATGAAAAACTGTTTTTT. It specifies CASSHGRGNEKLFF.